This T cell receptor beta chain emerged from a study of glioma-infiltrating T cells. Using RNA template, CDR3s of TCR alpha and beta were amplified with iRepertoire arm-PCR. TCRdb redid the calling of the multiplex PCR reads with MiXCR, one entry per CDR3 protein. The profile shows approximately 120,000 distinct CDR3 sequences, approximately 23% of them singletons. The length of the CDR3 is 15 residues. Germline-derived CDR1 and CDR2 are LNHDA and SQIVND (reference sequence). V was trimmed by 7 bases and J by 2 bases, leaving 15 bases between them. As for this clonotype: Since no conserved phenylalanine or tryptophan closes the CDR3, a read error is the likely cause.

The sample was glioma tissue, nonneoplastic brain tissue, or PBMCs (not recorded which). The sequence came from a human donor with low-grade glioma or glioblastoma, undergoing nonglioma brain surgery, or in good health (not recorded which). The rearrangement links TRBV19 to TRBJ2-1; TRBD2 is a possible D gene (7 bases). CDR3 nucleotides: TGTGCCAGTACCAAACCGGGGGGCACCTACAATGAGCAGTTCATC. It codes for CASTKPGGTYNEQFI.